This T cell receptor (beta chain) was found in a study of control samples from healthy donors and cancer patients. This clone has only one observation. J gave up 2 bases and V 1 base, and 11 bases lay outside the gene matches. This CDR3 has 18 residues. Germline V lookup: CDR1 KGHSH, CDR2 LQKENI. The data were produced by immunoSEQ multiplex PCR, yet TCRdb's version contains in-frame clones alone and is incomplete. This table has 65,000 to 100,000 clones, about 89% appearing once. The clonotype comes from a man in his fifties in good health. V usage is TRBV18 and J usage is TRBJ2-1; the match to TRBD1 covers 7 bases. The sample comprised blood. In nucleotides, the CDR3 is TGTGCCAGCTCACCACTTCGGGCAGGGGGTGAGACCTACAATGAGCAGTTCTTC. Translation: CASSPLRAGGETYNEQFF. The variable domain in full, with the rest retrieved from reference TRBV18 and TRBJ2-1, is NAGVMQNPRHLVRRRGQEARLRCSPMKGHSHVYWYRQLPEEGLKFMVYLQKENIIDESGMPKERFSAEFPKEGPSILRIQQVVRGDSAAYFCASSPLRAGGETYNEQFFGPGTRLTVL.